This T cell receptor beta chain was obtained from a study of CD8 T cells in Susac syndrome. Random hexamers were used to reverse transcribe 0.5 to 1 ug of RNA. TCRdb reprocessed the immunoSEQ multiplex PCR reads with MiXCR, giving one entry per CDR3 protein. The sample shows approximately 300,000 distinct CDR3 sequences, approximately 85% of them seen only once. With 5 bases removed from V and 4 bases from J, the gap between germline ends came to 20 bases. Per the germline V gene, CDR1 is LNHNV and CDR2 is YYDKDF (reference sequence). This CDR3 comprises 16 residues. This sequence joins TRBV15 and TRBJ2-5, with a tentative D call TRBD1 (7 bases). The source of this sequence is a human donor with multiple sclerosis. The sequencing sample was made of CD8+ T cells from PBMCs. CDR3 sequence (DNA): TGTGCCACCAGCGGAGGGGGGACAGTCAGGGCAGAGACCCAGTACTTC. Amino acids: CATSGGGTVRAETQYF.